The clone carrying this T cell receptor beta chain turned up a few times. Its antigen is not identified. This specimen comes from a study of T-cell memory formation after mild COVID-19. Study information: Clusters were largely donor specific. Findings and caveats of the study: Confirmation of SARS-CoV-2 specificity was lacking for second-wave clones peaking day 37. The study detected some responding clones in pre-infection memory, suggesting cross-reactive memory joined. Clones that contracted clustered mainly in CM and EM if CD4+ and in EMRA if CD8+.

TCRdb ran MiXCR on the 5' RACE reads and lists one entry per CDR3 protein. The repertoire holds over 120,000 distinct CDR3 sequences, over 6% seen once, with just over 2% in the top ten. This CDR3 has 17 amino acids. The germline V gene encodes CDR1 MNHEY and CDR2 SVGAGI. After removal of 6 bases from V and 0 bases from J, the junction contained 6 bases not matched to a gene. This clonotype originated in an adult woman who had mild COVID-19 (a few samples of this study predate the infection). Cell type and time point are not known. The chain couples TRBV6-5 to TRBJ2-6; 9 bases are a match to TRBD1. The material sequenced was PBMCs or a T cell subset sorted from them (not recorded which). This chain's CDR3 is CASSWTGVNSGANVLTF. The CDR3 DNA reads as TGTGCCAGCAGCTGGACAGGGGTAAACTCTGGGGCCAACGTCCTGACTTTC.